Ten or more counts support the clone carrying this T cell receptor (beta chain). No antigen is known for it. The V gene's germline CDR1 is LNHNV and CDR2 YYDKDF (reference sequence). The CDR3 covers 14 residues. With 7 bases removed from V and 1 base from J, the gap between germline ends came to 13 bases. Template material for amplifying TCR beta CDR3 regions consisted of RNA transcripts. HTBI primers drove first-round RT-PCR of the TCR CDR3. Via MiXCR, TCRdb re-called the multiplex PCR reads, giving one row per CDR3 protein. The sample shows about 480,000 distinct CDR3 sequences, 13% to 15% of them seen only once. Any patient presenting with uncontrolled infection, other autoimmune disease, pregnancy or lactation was left out. This specimen belongs to a study of T cells in Graves' hyperthyroidism and ophthalmopathy. The overall study: At initial diagnosis, before any treatment had begun, peripheral blood was obtained.

Points from the study as a whole: Ophthalmopathy could be told apart from stable hyperthyroidism with a 13 V-J model.

Sequenced material: blood. The sequence came from a woman under 30 with Graves' hyperthyroidism. The chain combines TRBV15 with TRBJ1-1; perhaps TRBD1 as D (6 bases). CDR3 DNA sequence: TGTGCCACCACGAAGGGGGGGGCGAACACTGAAGCTTTCTTT. It yields the protein CATTKGGANTEAFF.